This T cell receptor (beta chain) was identified in a study of OX40 agonist ivuxolimab in advanced cancers. About the study: Those treated in dose escalation had hepatocellular carcinoma, melanoma, renal cell cancer or head and neck cancer. With a range of roughly 20 to 80, age averaged about 58 years, and around 83% were male.

TCRdb's copy holds only in-frame clones and misses some; the assay was immunoSEQ multiplex PCR. The sample lists under 75,000 clones; more than 75% were seen once. V gave up 5 bases and J gave up 5 bases, with 16 bases separating them. The CDR3 length is 15 residues. Germline V gives CDR1 SGHKS, CDR2 YYEKEE (reference sequence). The sequence came from an adult with an advanced solid tumor such as melanoma, head and neck, liver or kidney cancer. The sequenced sample was CD4+ or CD8+ T cells sorted from blood, obtained in a trial of the OX40 agonist ivuxolimab. V is TRBV5-5 and J is TRBJ2-2; D possibly uses TRBD1 or TRBD2 (5 bases each). CDR3 sequence (DNA): TGTGCCAGCAGTTACCCAGGGAGTTCTACCGGGGAGCTGTTTTTT. This encodes CASSYPGSSTGELFF.